This T cell receptor beta chain was sequenced during a study of blood T cell repertoires in COVID-19. Study at large: The origin of the acute and convalescent COVID-19 samples was the United States, Italy and Spain. Sources were T cells, B-cell-depleted T cells, or PBMCs; the material itself was cDNA or gDNA.

The CDR3 loop spans 16 amino acids. The germline V gene has CDR1 KGHDR and CDR2 SFDVKD. Trimming removed 9 bases from V and 5 bases from J, with 22 bases in between. As originally analysed: It was from reference gene primer amplification that nucleated cell counts were estimated. Measured with immunoSEQ multiplex PCR; TCRdb has only the in-frame clones, and not every one. V and J calls and clone size follow that table, whereas D and trimming were derived from the DNA. This sample yields about 54,000 clones, of which around 87% are seen a single time; 7.8% belongs to the top ten. The sequence derives from a man aged 50-59 years with active COVID-19. Input material: peripheral blood. This chain links TRBV24-1 with TRBJ2-1, with D possibly being TRBD2 (6 bases). The CDR3 bases are TGTGCCACCCAATCCCAACTAGCTGGGTTAGACAATGAGCAGTTCTTC. Its protein product is CATQSQLAGLDNEQFF.